The 18 T cell receptor beta chains reported below all come from one sample, sequenced in a study of blood T cell repertoires in COVID-19 (TCRdb year 2020). Library prep was done by the immunoSEQ multiplex PCR assay. TCRdb re-hosts the immuneACCESS table, in-frame sequences only. Its copies lack some clones; in the studies checked, an unresolved V gene accounts for under half of them, and the cause for the rest is not known. This sample lists 100,000 to 150,000 clones; roughly four fifths were detected once. Roughly 10% of the sample lies in the top ten. What was sequenced was peripheral blood. The receptors shown here come from a man aged 40-50 years with active or convalescent COVID-19.

The table lists this clone with a count of one. This chain connects TRBV7-9 to TRBJ2-3; the match to TRBD2 covers 9 bases. Germline V CDR1 and CDR2: SEHNR, FQNEAQ (reference sequence). The CDR3 spans 18 residues. Losses at the gene ends were 4 bases for V and 2 bases for J; bases not matched to a gene: 13. CDR3 nucleotides: TGTGCCAGCAGCTCAAAGAATATAGCGGGGGTTGTCACAGATACGCAGTATTTT. Its translation: CASSSKNIAGVVTDTQYF.

The rearrangement joins TRBV5-1 to TRBJ2-7, with D perhaps matching TRBD1 (7 bases). CDR1 SGHRS and CDR2 YFSETQ come from the germline V gene. V lost 2 bases and J 4 bases, leaving 16 bases between the germline ends. The CDR3 sequence is 15 residues long. This chain's CDR3 is CASSLQGSREYEQYF. The DNA of the CDR3 is TGCGCCAGCAGCTTACAGGGGTCCCGGGAGTACGAGCAGTACTTC.

The chain carries TRBV7-2 and TRBJ2-3, with D possibly matching TRBD2 (6 bases). The CDR3 length is 13 residues. Germline-derived CDR1 and CDR2 are SGHTA and FQGNSA. V was shortened by 4 bases and J by 5 bases, with 10 bases between the two germline ends. CDR3: CASSWVGGDTQYF. The DNA for the CDR3 is TGTGCCAGCAGCTGGGTCGGGGGAGATACGCAGTATTTT.

In this sample, this clone turned up many times. V gene TRBV6-1 combines with J gene TRBJ2-7; unclear D gene. The germline V gene has CDR1 MNHNS and CDR2 SASEGT. This CDR3 is 15 amino acids long. Trimming took 1 base from V and 0 from J, leaving 10 bases between them. This CDR3 reads CASSEEPGSSYEQYF. The CDR3 nucleotides read TGTGCCAGCAGTGAAGAGCCAGGAAGCTCCTACGAGCAGTACTTC.

V and J are TRBV6-5 and TRBJ2-5; 7 nucleotides align to TRBD2. Looked up from germline, CDR1 is MNHEY and CDR2 is SVGAGI. V shed 0 bases and J 5 bases; nucleotides not matched to a gene: 6. There are 15 residues in the CDR3. The CDR3 is CASSYSTSLVETQYF. The DNA of the CDR3 is TGTGCCAGCAGTTACTCGACTAGCCTGGTGGAGACCCAGTACTTC.

The CDR3 here is CASSLGTGATTYYGYTF. The DNA of the CDR3 is TGTGCCAGCAGTCTAGGGACAGGGGCCACGACCTACTATGGCTACACCTTC. J is TRBJ1-2 and V is TRBV27, with TRBD1 matching 10 bases. After removal of 5 bases from V and 3 bases from J, the junction contained 12 bases not matched to a gene. CDR1 MNHEY and CDR2 SMNVEV come from the germline V gene (reference sequence). CDR3 length: 17 residues.

V usage is TRBV7-9 and J usage is TRBJ2-7; TRBD1 matches 7 bases. CDR1 and CDR2 (germline): SEHNR, FQNEAQ (reference sequence). Trimming took 5 bases from V and 8 from J; bases not matched to a gene: 6. This CDR3 has 12 amino acids. CDR3 in amino acids: CASSPSDRQQYF. CDR3 bases: TGTGCCAGCAGCCCCTCGGACAGGCAGCAGTACTTC.

The rearrangement links TRBV2 to TRBJ2-7; the match to TRBD2 covers 7 bases. The V and J ends lost 3 bases and 3 bases, in that order; junction bases with no gene match: 8. CDR3 size: 15 residues. CDR1 and CDR2 from the germline V gene are SNHLY and FYNNEI. The CDR3 nucleotides are TGTGCCAGCAGTGAGGGTCGCGGGGGTTTCTACGAGCAGTACTTC. The encoded protein is CASSEGRGGFYEQYF.

The rearrangement links TRBV6-1 to TRBJ1-2, with D possibly matching TRBD1 (6 bases). Germline CDR1 MNHNS, CDR2 SASEGT. V lost 2 bases, J lost 5 bases, and 15 bases lay in between. This CDR3 has 15 amino acids. This CDR3 is CASSESGRGGYGYTF. In DNA form, the CDR3 reads TGTGCCAGCAGTGAATCTGGTAGGGGGGGATATGGCTACACCTTC.

The genes are TRBV19 and TRBJ1-2; 10 bases line up with TRBD1. Unmatched junction bases numbered 10, after V lost 6 bases and J lost 6 bases. CDR1 and CDR2 (germline): LNHDA, SQIVND (reference sequence). The CDR3 has 15 amino acids. CDR3 sequence (DNA): TGTGCCAGTAGCATCGCCGGGACAGGGGTAGATGGCTACACCTTC. Protein product: CASSIAGTGVDGYTF.

The V call is TRBV5-1, the J call TRBJ2-3; 9 bases line up with TRBD2. The V gene end was trimmed by 0 bases and the J gene end by 1 base; junction bases not matched to a gene: 0. CDR1 is SGHRS and CDR2 is YFSETQ in the germline V gene. CDR3 length: 15 amino acids. In DNA, the CDR3 is TGCGCCAGCAGCTTGGCTAGCGGGGGCACAGATACGCAGTATTTT. Its protein is CASSLASGGTDTQYF.

The chain joins TRBV5-6 to TRBJ1-2; D not resolved. The CDR3 totals 15 residues. The V gene lost 0 bases and the J gene lost 0 bases, with 9 bases spanning the gap. Germline V gene sequence: CDR1 SGHDT, CDR2 YYEEEE. CDR3 DNA: TGTGCCAGCAGCTTGGTTCCAGGAACTAACTATGGCTACACCTTC. Translating it yields CASSLVPGTNYGYTF.

This chain connects TRBV10-3 to TRBJ2-5; D gene ambiguous. The germline gives CDR1 ENHRY, CDR2 SYGVKD. The CDR3 runs to 13 residues. Trimming left V 4 bases short and J 2 bases short, with 8 bases between. CDR3 residues: CAISVASQETQYF. CDR3 nucleotides: TGTGCCATCAGTGTGGCTAGTCAAGAGACCCAGTACTTC.

This clone came up once. This chain joins TRBV29-1 and TRBJ1-2; weak D call: TRBD1 (5 bases). The CDR3 totals 13 residues. Germline lookup yields CDR1 SQVTM and CDR2 ANQGSEA. Trimming removed 5 bases from V and 7 bases from J, with 17 bases in between. Here the CDR3 reads CSVRQSMVGGYTF. The CDR3 DNA reads as TGCAGCGTTCGACAGTCAATGGTTGGTGGCTACACCTTC.

The chain recombines TRBV6-5 with TRBJ1-2, with TRBD1 matching 8 bases. This CDR3 contains 16 residues. With 2 bases clipped from V and 5 bases from J, the junction kept 10 bases outside the gene matches. Looked up from germline, CDR1 is MNHEY and CDR2 is SVGAGI. The CDR3 protein is CASSYDPGQALYGYTF. CDR3 DNA: TGTGCCAGCAGTTACGACCCGGGACAGGCCCTTTATGGCTACACCTTC.

The gene calls are TRBV27 and TRBJ2-3; 7 bases match TRBD1. The germline V gene encodes CDR1 MNHEY and CDR2 SMNVEV (reference sequence). The CDR3 consists of 14 residues. The J segment lost 0 bases and the V segment lost 7 bases, leaving 4 bases of the junction unmatched. CDR3 sequence: CASNDRASTDTQYF. CDR3 DNA: TGTGCCAGCAATGACAGGGCTAGCACAGATACGCAGTATTTT.

The chain couples TRBV6-5 to TRBJ2-7, with 7 nucleotides matching TRBD1. CDR1 and CDR2 from the germline V gene are MNHEY and SVGAGI. Trimming cost V 5 bases and J 3 bases; bases outside gene matches: 7. This CDR3 is built from 14 residues. CDR3 loop: CASSLRGQYYEQYF. In DNA, the CDR3 is TGTGCCAGCAGTCTCAGGGGACAGTACTACGAGCAGTACTTC.

The chain has TRBV2 and TRBJ1-1; TRBD1 agrees at 10 bases. The CDR3 loop spans 15 amino acids. Germline values: CDR1 SNHLY, CDR2 FYNNEI. J lost 5 bases, V lost 7 bases, and 10 bases had no gene match. The CDR3, as DNA: TGTGCCAGCACCGGACAGGGGGGGCCGGTGACTGAAGCTTTCTTT. It codes for CASTGQGGPVTEAFF.